A single T cell receptor (beta chain) is shown here with its context. The data stem from a study of blood T cell repertoires in COVID-19. Overall study: Acute and convalescent COVID-19 samples came from the United States, Italy and Spain. The analysed material was cDNA or gDNA that came from T cells, B-cell-depleted T cells, or PBMCs.

Study processing details: Reference gene primers were amplified, and this amplification served to estimate nucleated cell counts. Some clones are missing from TCRdb's copy, which holds only in-frame ones; the method was immunoSEQ multiplex PCR. V and J calls and clone size come straight from that table; D and trimming were deduced from the DNA. The sample lists fewer than 250,000 clones, 88% occurring once. The length of the CDR3 is 14 residues. CDR1 SGHRS and CDR2 YFSETQ come from the germline V gene. The V and J ends lost 1 base and 8 bases respectively, with 12 bases between them. This chain links TRBV5-1 with TRBJ1-4, with D possibly matching TRBD1 (6 bases). Sequencing input: peripheral blood. The TCR comes from a man between 65 and 80 years old with acute or convalescent COVID-19. In nucleotides, the CDR3 is TGCGCCAGCAGCTTGTCAGGGGTCGGCGAAAAACTGTTTTTT. This translates into CASSLSGVGEKLFF.